This record covers a single TCR beta chain. This entry is derived from a study of OX40 agonist ivuxolimab in advanced cancers. Germline V CDR1 and CDR2: SQVTM, ANQGSEA. V shed 7 bases and J 8 bases; nucleotides not matched to a gene: 10. The CDR3 runs to 13 residues. Sequencing used immunoSEQ multiplex PCR; TCRdb keeps in-frame clones, though not all of them. The data show around 28,000 clones, about 87% seen once. Sequenced material: CD4+ or CD8+ T cells sorted from blood, taken in a trial of the OX40 agonist ivuxolimab. This sequence was found in an adult with an advanced solid tumor such as melanoma, head and neck, liver or kidney cancer. V usage is TRBV29-1 and J usage is TRBJ1-4; TRBD1 matches 7 bases. This CDR3 is CSARTGSMEKLFF. As DNA, the CDR3 is TGCAGCGCACGGACAGGATCTATGGAAAAACTGTTTTTT.